This TCR beta chain was sequenced during a study of blood T cell repertoires in COVID-19. The CDR3 has 13 amino acids. The V gene lost 0 bases and the J gene lost 10 bases, with 15 bases spanning the gap. Germline lookup yields CDR1 GTSNPN and CDR2 SVGIG (reference sequence). Per the study methods: By means of reference gene primer amplification, nucleated cell counts were estimated. Method: immunoSEQ multiplex PCR; TCRdb's copy keeps in-frame clones and lacks some. Clone size and V and J calls were adopted from that table, with D and trimming inferred from the DNA. The table has around 100,000 clones, about four fifths seen once; the top ten hold around 4.7%.

The sequence came from a man aged 80 or over with COVID-19, enrolled during active disease. The V gene is TRBV30, the J gene TRBJ1-1, with D perhaps matching TRBD1 (5 bases). The sequenced sample consisted of peripheral blood. CDR3 protein: CAWSVRNQGRAFF. DNA of the CDR3: TGTGCCTGGAGTGTACGAAATCAGGGTAGAGCTTTCTTT. Drawing the rest from reference TRBV30 and TRBJ1-1, the complete variable domain is SQTIHQWPATLVQPVGSPLSLECTVEGTSNPNLYWYRQAAGRGLQLLFYSVGIGQISSEVPQNLSASRPQDRQFILSSKKLLLSDSGFYLCAWSVRNQGRAFFGQGTRLTVV.